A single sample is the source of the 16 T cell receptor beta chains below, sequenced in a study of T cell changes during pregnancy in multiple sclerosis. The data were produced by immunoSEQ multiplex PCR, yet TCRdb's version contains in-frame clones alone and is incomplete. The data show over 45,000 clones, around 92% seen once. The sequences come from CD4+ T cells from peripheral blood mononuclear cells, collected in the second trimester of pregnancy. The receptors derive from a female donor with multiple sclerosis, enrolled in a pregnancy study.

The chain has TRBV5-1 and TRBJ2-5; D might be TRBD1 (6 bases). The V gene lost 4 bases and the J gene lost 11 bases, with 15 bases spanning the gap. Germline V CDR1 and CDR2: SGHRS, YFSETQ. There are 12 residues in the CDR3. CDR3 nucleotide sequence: TGCGCCAGCAGCATGGAAGGGACAACGCAGTACTTC. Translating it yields CASSMEGTTQYF. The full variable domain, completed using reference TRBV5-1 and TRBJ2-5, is KAGVTQTPRYLIKTRGQQVTLSCSPISGHRSVSWYQQTPGQGLQFLFEYFSETQRNKGNFPGRFSGRQFSNSRSEMNVSTLELGDSALYLCASSMEGTTQYFGPGTRLLVL.

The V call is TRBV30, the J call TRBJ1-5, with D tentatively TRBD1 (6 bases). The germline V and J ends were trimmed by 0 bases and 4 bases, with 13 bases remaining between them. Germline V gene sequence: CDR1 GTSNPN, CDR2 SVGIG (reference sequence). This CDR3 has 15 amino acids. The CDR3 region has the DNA TGTGCCTGGAGTGTGGGAGGGAGGGGGAATCAGCCCCAGCATTTT. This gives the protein CAWSVGGRGNQPQHF.

This CDR3 is CASSGLDRAVAEAFF. Here the CDR3 DNA reads TGTGCCAGCAGTGGATTGGACAGGGCGGTCGCTGAAGCTTTCTTT. The rearrangement links TRBV2 to TRBJ1-1; 8 nucleotides agree with TRBD1. CDR3 size: 15 residues. J was trimmed by 6 bases and V by 4 bases; bases with no gene match: 10. The germline CDR1 and CDR2 sequences are SNHLY and FYNNEI.

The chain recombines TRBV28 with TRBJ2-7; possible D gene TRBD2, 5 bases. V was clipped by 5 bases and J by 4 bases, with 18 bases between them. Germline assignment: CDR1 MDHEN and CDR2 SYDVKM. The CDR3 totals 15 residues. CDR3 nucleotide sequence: TGTGCCAGCAGTCAAGGCACAGTCCGGAGGTACGAGCAGTACTTC. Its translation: CASSQGTVRRYEQYF.

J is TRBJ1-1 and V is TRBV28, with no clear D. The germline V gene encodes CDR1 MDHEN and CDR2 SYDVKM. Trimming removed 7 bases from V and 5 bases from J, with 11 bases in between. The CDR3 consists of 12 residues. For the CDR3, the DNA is TGTGCCAGCACCCCCCCAGTTACTGAAGCTTTCTTT. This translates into CASTPPVTEAFF.

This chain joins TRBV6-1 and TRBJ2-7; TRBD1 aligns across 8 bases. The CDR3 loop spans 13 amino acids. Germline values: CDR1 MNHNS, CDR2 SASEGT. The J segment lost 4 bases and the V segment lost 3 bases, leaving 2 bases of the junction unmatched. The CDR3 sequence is CASSDRGQYEQYF. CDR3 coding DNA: TGTGCCAGCAGTGACAGGGGGCAGTACGAGCAGTACTTC.

The CDR3 DNA is TGTGCCAGCAGCTCATCAACCTCCACCGCATCAGGGATCGGGGAGCTGTTTTTT. Protein: CASSSSTSTASGIGELFF. The chain is built from TRBV9 and TRBJ2-2, with D perhaps matching TRBD1 (5 bases). The CDR3 spans 18 residues. Germline values: CDR1 SGDLS, CDR2 YYNGEE. V was shortened by 4 bases and J by 7 bases, with 26 bases between the two germline ends. The complete variable domain, with remaining parts taken from reference TRBV9 and TRBJ2-2, reads DSGVTQTPKHLITATGQRVTLRCSPRSGDLSVYWYQQSLDQGLQFLIQYYNGEERAKGNILERFSAQQFPDLHSELNLSSLELGDSALYFCASSSSTSTASGIGELFFGEGSRLTVL.

The DNA for the CDR3 is TGTGCCAGCAGCCCCCTCGGAGGGCGGGGGTATGGCTACACCTTC. Its protein is CASSPLGGRGYGYTF. The J gene is TRBJ1-2, the V gene TRBV5-4, with D possibly TRBD1 on 5 matching bases. Trimming pared 4 bases from V and 5 bases from J, leaving 18 bases between. Germline CDR1 reads SGHNT; CDR2 reads YYREEE (reference sequence). This CDR3 has 15 residues.

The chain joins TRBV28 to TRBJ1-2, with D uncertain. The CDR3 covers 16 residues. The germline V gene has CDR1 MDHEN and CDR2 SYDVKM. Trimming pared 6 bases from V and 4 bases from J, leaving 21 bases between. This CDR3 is CASSQTSPGSTYGYTF. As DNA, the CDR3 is TGTGCCAGCAGCCAGACGTCCCCCGGGTCTACCTATGGCTACACCTTC.

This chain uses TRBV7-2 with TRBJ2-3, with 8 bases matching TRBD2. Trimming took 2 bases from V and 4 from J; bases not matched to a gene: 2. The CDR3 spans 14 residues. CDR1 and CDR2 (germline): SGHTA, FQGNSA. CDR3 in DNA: TGTGCCAGCAGCTTATCGGGGGGGGCAGATACGCAGTATTTT. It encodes CASSLSGGADTQYF.

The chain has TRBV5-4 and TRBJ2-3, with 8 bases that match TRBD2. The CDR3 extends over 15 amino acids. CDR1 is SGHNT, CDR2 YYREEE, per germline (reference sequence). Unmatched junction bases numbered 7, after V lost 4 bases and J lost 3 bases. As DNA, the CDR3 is TGTGCCAGCAGCCCCGGACTAGCCGAGACAGATACGCAGTATTTT. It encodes CASSPGLAETDTQYF.

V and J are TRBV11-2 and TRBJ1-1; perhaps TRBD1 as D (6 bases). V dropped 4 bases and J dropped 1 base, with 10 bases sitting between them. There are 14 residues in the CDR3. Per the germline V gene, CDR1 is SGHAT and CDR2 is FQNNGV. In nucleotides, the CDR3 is TGTGCCAGCAGCTACGGGACATCGAACACTGAAGCTTTCTTT. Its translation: CASSYGTSNTEAFF.

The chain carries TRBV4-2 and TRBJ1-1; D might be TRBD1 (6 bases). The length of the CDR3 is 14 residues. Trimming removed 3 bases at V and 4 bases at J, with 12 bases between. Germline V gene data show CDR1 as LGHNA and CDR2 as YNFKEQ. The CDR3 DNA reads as TGTGCCAGCAGCCACCCGCGAGGGGGCACTGAAGCTTTCTTT. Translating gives CASSHPRGGTEAFF.

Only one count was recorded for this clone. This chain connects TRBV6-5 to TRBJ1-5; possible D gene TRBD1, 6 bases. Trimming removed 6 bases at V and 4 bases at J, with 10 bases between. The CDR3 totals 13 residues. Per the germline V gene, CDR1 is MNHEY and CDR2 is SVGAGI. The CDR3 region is CASSGQLNQPQHF. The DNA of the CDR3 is TGTGCCAGCAGCGGACAGCTAAATCAGCCCCAGCATTTT.

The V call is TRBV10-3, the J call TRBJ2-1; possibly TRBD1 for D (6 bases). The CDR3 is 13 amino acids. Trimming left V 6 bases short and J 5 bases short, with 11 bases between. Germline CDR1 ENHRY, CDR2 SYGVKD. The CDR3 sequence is CAISLDRNNEQFF. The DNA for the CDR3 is TGTGCCATCAGCTTAGACAGGAACAATGAGCAGTTCTTC.

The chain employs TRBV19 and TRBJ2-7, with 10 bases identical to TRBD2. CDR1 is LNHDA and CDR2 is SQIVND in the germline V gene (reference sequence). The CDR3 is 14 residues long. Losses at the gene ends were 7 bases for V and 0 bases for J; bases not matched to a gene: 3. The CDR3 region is CASTLAGDSYEQYF. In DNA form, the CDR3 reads TGTGCCAGTACCCTAGCGGGGGACTCCTACGAGCAGTACTTC.